The next 28 T cell receptor beta chains were all read from a single sample in a study of shared clonotypes between healthy human individuals. Measured with immunoSEQ multiplex PCR; TCRdb has only the in-frame clones, and not every one. The sample shows 640,000 or so clones, about 78% of them seen only once. Sequencing was performed on memory CD4+ T cells sorted from blood. Subset indicated: CD45RA-negative fraction. These receptors were collected from a woman in her twenties or thirties in good health.

This chain links TRBV5-1 with TRBJ1-1; 10 nucleotides agree with TRBD1. Trimming took 4 bases from V and 4 from J; bases not matched to a gene: 10. The CDR3 length is 16 residues. From germline, CDR1 is SGHRS and CDR2 YFSETQ. The CDR3 DNA reads TGCGCCAGCAGCGCCGACAGGGGGCGGCTCGGCACTGAAGCTTTCTTT. Encoded protein: CASSADRGRLGTEAFF.

The chain joins TRBV5-1 to TRBJ2-1, with D perhaps TRBD1 (6 bases). Germline values: CDR1 SGHRS, CDR2 YFSETQ. The CDR3 runs to 15 residues. With 4 bases removed from V and 3 bases from J, the gap between germline ends came to 14 bases. The CDR3 nucleotides read TGCGCCAGCAGCATAGACAGGTTTCTCTACAATGAGCAGTTCTTC. This sequence encodes CASSIDRFLYNEQFF.

The chain joins TRBV7-9 to TRBJ1-2; D remains ambiguous. Germline V lookup: CDR1 SEHNR, CDR2 FQNEAQ (reference sequence). The CDR3 is 13 residues long. The germline V and J ends were trimmed by 3 bases and 2 bases, with 7 bases remaining between them. CDR3 residues: CASSLSANYGYTF. In DNA form, the CDR3 reads TGTGCCAGCAGCTTGTCCGCGAACTATGGCTACACCTTC.

J is TRBJ1-1 and V is TRBV15; D is uncertain. Trimming took 0 bases from V and 4 from J, leaving 9 bases between them. Germline V gene data show CDR1 as LNHNV and CDR2 as YYDKDF (reference sequence). There are 14 residues in the CDR3. For the CDR3, the DNA is TGTGCCACCAGCAGAGACTTATATCGCACTGAAGCTTTCTTT. Protein: CATSRDLYRTEAFF.

Of note for this clone: This sample includes further DNA sequences coding for the same CDR3. The chain is built from TRBV19 and TRBJ2-6; D perhaps matches TRBD2 (6 bases). Germline CDR1 and CDR2: LNHDA and SQIVND (reference sequence). The V end was cut by 3 bases, the J end by 1 base, with 10 bases between. The CDR3 sequence is 16 residues long. CDR3 amino acids: CASSILGLSGANVLTF. The CDR3 bases are TGTGCCAGTAGTATTTTAGGACTATCTGGGGCCAACGTCCTGACTTTC.

V is TRBV28 and J is TRBJ1-4; TRBD1 is a possible D gene (6 bases). The CDR3 consists of 13 residues. V was pared by 10 bases and J by 8 bases, with 17 bases between. Germline lookup yields CDR1 MDHEN and CDR2 SYDVKM. This chain's CDR3 is CATSRGFGEKLFF. The CDR3 DNA is TGTGCCACCTCCAGGGGCTTCGGCGAAAAACTGTTTTTT. Full variable domain (missing parts from reference TRBV28 and TRBJ1-4): DVKVTQSSRYLVKRTGEKVFLECVQDMDHENMFWYRQDPGLGLRLIYFSYDVKMKEKGDIPEGYSVSREKKERFSLILESASTNQTSMYLCATSRGFGEKLFFGSGTQLSVL.

The chain uses TRBV28 and TRBJ2-7; 9 bases align to TRBD2. Germline V gene data show CDR1 as MDHEN and CDR2 as SYDVKM. This CDR3 comprises 16 residues. V lost 6 bases, J lost 3 bases, and 12 bases stayed unmatched. This CDR3 reads CASSQSGLAMGYEQYF. As DNA, the CDR3 is TGTGCCAGCAGCCAATCGGGACTAGCTATGGGCTACGAGCAGTACTTC.

As to this clone: The junction differs from germline at one of its ends, possibly a read error. The genes are TRBV2 and TRBJ1-5; 7 bases map to TRBD1. This CDR3 has 15 amino acids. The germline V gene encodes CDR1 SNHLY and CDR2 FYNNEI. CDR3 bases: TGTGCCACCAGTGATTCCCGGGACAGAAGACAGCCCCAGCATTTT. Amino acids: CATSDSRDRRQPQHF. Complete variable domain (other parts from reference TRBV2 and TRBJ1-5): EPEVTQTPSHQVTQMGQEVILRCVPISNHLYFYWYRQILGQKVEFLVSFYNNEISEKSEIFDDQFSVERPDGSNFTLKIRSTKLEDSAMYFCATSDSRDRRQPQHFGDGTRLSIL.

This chain links TRBV19 with TRBJ1-5; tentative D call: TRBD1 (5 bases). V lost 6 bases and J lost 7, with 16 bases in between. Germline CDR1 and CDR2: LNHDA and SQIVND (reference sequence). This CDR3 spans 14 amino acids. CDR3 sequence reads: CASRNTGVRQPQHF. The CDR3 DNA reads TGTGCCAGTAGGAACACAGGAGTGCGGCAGCCCCAGCATTTT.

The chain carries TRBV30 and TRBJ2-3; possibly TRBD2 for D (6 bases). The germline V gene has CDR1 GTSNPN and CDR2 SVGIG (reference sequence). Trimming took 0 bases from V and 4 from J, leaving 14 bases between them. The CDR3 sequence is 15 residues long. The CDR3 loop is CAWSVKGTGADTQYF. In DNA, the CDR3 is TGTGCCTGGAGTGTAAAGGGGACTGGGGCAGATACGCAGTATTTT.

This chain links TRBV13 with TRBJ2-3, with 12 bases matching TRBD2. Germline CDR1 and CDR2: PRHDT and FYEKMQ (reference sequence). V was clipped by 5 bases and J by 5 bases; unmatched bases: 5. This CDR3 comprises 15 residues. CDR3 loop: CASSQTSGRIDTQYF. The CDR3 DNA reads TGTGCCAGCAGCCAGACTAGCGGGAGAATAGATACGCAGTATTTT.

The chain links TRBV27 to TRBJ1-1, with D tentatively TRBD1 (5 bases). With 5 bases removed from V and 5 bases from J, the gap between germline ends came to 24 bases. Germline-derived CDR1 and CDR2 are MNHEY and SMNVEV (reference sequence). CDR3 length: 17 residues. The CDR3 region has the DNA TGTGCCAGCAGTCGAGACAGCTTTGTATCTACGTTGACTGAAGCTTTCTTT. Protein: CASSRDSFVSTLTEAFF.

This clone was counted between two and nine times. The gene calls are TRBV25-1 and TRBJ1-1; perhaps TRBD1 as D (6 bases). The V gene's germline CDR1 is MGHDK and CDR2 SYGVNS. The CDR3 contains 16 residues. V lost 3 bases, J lost 0 bases, and 14 bases lay in between. The CDR3 spells CASSDIGGGMNTEAFF. CDR3 nucleotide sequence: TGTGCCAGCAGTGATATAGGGGGAGGCATGAACACTGAAGCTTTCTTT.

The rearrangement uses TRBV6-1 and TRBJ1-5; D possibly corresponds to TRBD1 (5 bases). This CDR3 has 14 amino acids. CDR1 MNHNS and CDR2 SASEGT come from the germline V gene. Between the trimmed V and J ends, which lost 8 bases and 2 bases, there was a span of 13 bases. CDR3 DNA sequence: TGTGCCAGCGGCAGGGCTTTAGGCAATCAGCCCCAGCATTTT. Its translation: CASGRALGNQPQHF.

The chain combines TRBV7-9 with TRBJ2-7, with TRBD2 identical over 8 bases. The V and J ends lost 5 bases and 6 bases, in that order; junction bases with no gene match: 12. CDR3 length: 15 amino acids. Germline CDR1 SEHNR, CDR2 FQNEAQ (reference sequence). The CDR3 DNA follows: TGTGCCAGCAGCCCGGCGGCGGGACTAGGTCTCGAGCAGTACTTC. It specifies CASSPAAGLGLEQYF.

The chain combines TRBV11-2 with TRBJ1-3, with no clear D. V was cut by 5 bases and J by 6 bases, with 17 bases left in between. This CDR3 has 15 residues. Germline CDR1 SGHAT, CDR2 FQNNGV. Here the CDR3 reads CASSPFTSILNTIYF. DNA for the CDR3: TGTGCCAGCAGCCCATTCACCAGTATATTAAACACCATATATTTT.

This clone was seen only a few times. This rearrangement joins TRBV6-1 to TRBJ2-7, with 11 bases fitting TRBD1. The CDR3 is 14 residues long. Germline CDR1 MNHNS, CDR2 SASEGT. V shed 6 bases, J shed 5 bases, and the junction held 6 bases outside the gene matches. In DNA form, the CDR3 reads TGTGCCAGCAGGGACAGGGGGCTCGGGAACGAGCAGTACTTC. As protein: CASRDRGLGNEQYF.

The gene calls are TRBV10-1 and TRBJ2-3, with a tentative D call TRBD2 (6 bases). Germline CDR1 is WNHNN and CDR2 is SYGVQD (reference sequence). V lost 8 bases and J 0 bases, leaving 12 bases between the germline ends. This CDR3 is 14 amino acids long. For the CDR3, the DNA is TGCGCCAGCGGTAATAGCGGCAGCACAGATACGCAGTATTTT. Translation: CASGNSGSTDTQYF.

The genes are TRBV27 and TRBJ2-7; possibly TRBD1 for D (5 bases). Looked up from germline, CDR1 is MNHEY and CDR2 is SMNVEV (reference sequence). This CDR3 region has 13 residues. V was trimmed by 5 bases and J by 3 bases, leaving 11 bases between them. The CDR3: CASSRRGNYEQYF. The CDR3 region has the DNA TGTGCCAGCAGTAGAAGGGGCAACTACGAGCAGTACTTC.

The rearrangement joins TRBV10-1 to TRBJ2-1, with 8 bases aligning to TRBD2. Looked up from germline, CDR1 is WNHNN and CDR2 is SYGVQD (reference sequence). Trimming cost V 2 bases and J 5 bases; bases outside gene matches: 2. CDR3 length: 14 amino acids. The CDR3 nucleotides read TGCGCCAGCAGTGAGAGTAGCGGGAACAATGAGCAGTTCTTC. Protein sequence: CASSESSGNNEQFF.

V and J are TRBV11-3 and TRBJ2-7; 10 positions match TRBD2. With 2 bases clipped from V and 3 bases from J, the junction kept 4 bases outside the gene matches. Per germline, CDR1 SGHNT and CDR2 YENEEA. This CDR3 has 15 residues. The CDR3 nucleotides read TGTGCCAGCAGCTTAATGTCTAGCGGGAGCTACGAGCAGTACTTC. Translated, it gives CASSLMSSGSYEQYF.

This clone was counted ten times or more. V and J are TRBV6-5 and TRBJ2-1; 10 nucleotides align to TRBD2. CDR3 length equals 16 residues. The germline CDR1 and CDR2 sequences are MNHEY and SVGAGI. V shed 4 bases, J shed 5 bases, and the junction held 8 bases outside the gene matches. CDR3 coding DNA: TGTGCCAGCAGTTCCTCCCTAGCGGGAGTCCACAATGAGCAGTTCTTC. This codes for CASSSSLAGVHNEQFF.

This clone showed up just a few times. The chain couples TRBV5-1 to TRBJ2-3; D uncertain. Germline values: CDR1 SGHRS, CDR2 YFSETQ. Trimming took off 0 bases at V and 0 bases at J, with 8 bases between the two ends. The CDR3 sequence is 15 residues long. In nucleotides, the CDR3 is TGCGCCAGCAGCTTGGGTCAGGTTAGCACAGATACGCAGTATTTT. It yields the protein CASSLGQVSTDTQYF.

The chain recombines TRBV28 with TRBJ2-2; 7 bases are shared with TRBD2. Germline trimming cut 3 bases from V and 5 bases from J; bases unmatched to any gene: 6. The germline V gene encodes CDR1 MDHEN and CDR2 SYDVKM. The CDR3 extends over 15 amino acids. The DNA for the CDR3 is TGTGCCAGCAGTTTGAGGGAGGGCCGGACCGGGGAGCTGTTTTTT. It yields the protein CASSLREGRTGELFF. The whole variable domain, remainder taken from reference TRBV28 and TRBJ2-2, is DVKVTQSSRYLVKRTGEKVFLECVQDMDHENMFWYRQDPGLGLRLIYFSYDVKMKEKGDIPEGYSVSREKKERFSLILESASTNQTSMYLCASSLREGRTGELFFGEGSRLTVL.

The chain links TRBV10-3 to TRBJ2-7; the D is unclear. V was shortened by 2 bases and J by 0 bases, with 8 bases between the two germline ends. Germline CDR1 and CDR2: ENHRY and SYGVKD. There are 14 residues in the CDR3. CDR3 loop: CAISERRNSYEQYF. CDR3 DNA sequence: TGTGCCATCAGTGAGCGGCGGAACTCCTACGAGCAGTACTTC.

The chain uses TRBV11-3 and TRBJ2-7; D call uncertain. The CDR3 totals 16 residues. The germline V and J ends were trimmed by 2 bases and 1 base, with 15 bases remaining between them. Germline values: CDR1 SGHNT, CDR2 YENEEA. The DNA of the CDR3 is TGTGCCAGCAGCTTAAGTGATCTGCGGAAATCCTACGAGCAGTACTTC. It translates to CASSLSDLRKSYEQYF.

This clone was observed a single time. The chain links TRBV28 to TRBJ1-2; 9 nucleotides align to TRBD1. CDR1 is MDHEN and CDR2 is SYDVKM in the germline V gene. The V gene end was trimmed by 5 bases and the J gene end by 4 bases; junction bases not matched to a gene: 8. The CDR3 spans 15 residues. The CDR3, as DNA: TGTGCCAGCAGTCCCGGGACAGGGTCGGGCTATGGCTACACCTTC. Translation gives CASSPGTGSGYGYTF.

The rearrangement joins TRBV28 to TRBJ1-5; D is possibly TRBD1 (5 bases). Germline V gene data show CDR1 as MDHEN and CDR2 as SYDVKM. V was shortened by 5 bases and J by 5 bases, with 10 bases between the two germline ends. The CDR3 length is 13 residues. CDR3 loop: CASSLQGYQPQHF. The CDR3 bases are TGTGCCAGCAGTCTTCAGGGTTATCAGCCCCAGCATTTT. Full variable domain (missing parts from reference TRBV28 and TRBJ1-5): DVKVTQSSRYLVKRTGEKVFLECVQDMDHENMFWYRQDPGLGLRLIYFSYDVKMKEKGDIPEGYSVSREKKERFSLILESASTNQTSMYLCASSLQGYQPQHFGDGTRLSIL.